These 12 T cell receptor beta chains originate from one sample sequenced in a study of T cells in Graves' hyperthyroidism and ophthalmopathy. The source material, RNA transcripts, was used to amplify TCR beta CDR3 regions. First-round RT-PCR with HTBI primers amplified the TCR CDR3 region. Via MiXCR, TCRdb re-called the multiplex PCR reads, giving one row per CDR3 protein. The sample includes some 800,000 distinct CDR3 sequences, over 35% seen only once; the top ten take about 9%. The sample was blood. Source of these receptors: a man between 18 and 29 years old with Graves' hyperthyroidism.

Many counts were recorded for this clonotype. This chain uses TRBV7-3 with TRBJ1-3, with D maybe TRBD1 (5 bases). Trimming shortened V by 5 bases and J by 0 bases, and 11 bases separated the two germline ends. The CDR3 spans 15 residues. Germline V gives CDR1 SGHTA, CDR2 FQGTGA. CDR3: CASSPRGGSGNTIYF. The CDR3 bases are TGTGCCAGCAGCCCAAGGGGAGGCTCTGGAAACACCATATATTTT.

J is TRBJ1-3 and V is TRBV7-2; D might be TRBD1 (5 bases). The CDR3 consists of 14 residues. Germline CDR1 and CDR2: SGHTA and FQGNSA. Trimming shortened V by 5 bases and J by 7 bases, and 15 bases separated the two germline ends. This CDR3 reads CASSRTGTRNTIYF. CDR3 sequence (DNA): TGTGCCAGCAGCCGAACCGGGACGAGGAACACCATATATTTT.

CDR3 loop: CASSDLRTNEKLFF. As DNA, the CDR3 is TGTGCCAGCAGCGACCTTCGAACTAATGAAAAACTGTTTTTT. The chain recombines TRBV6-2 or TRBV6-3 with TRBJ1-4; D is unclear. Per germline, CDR1 MNHEY and CDR2 SVGEGT. CDR3 size: 14 residues. V was pared by 6 bases and J by 1 base, with 9 bases between.

The chain links TRBV12-3 or TRBV12-4 to TRBJ2-7; 12 positions match TRBD1. Trimming cost V 1 base and J 9 bases; bases outside gene matches: 7. The CDR3 has 15 amino acids. CDR3 sequence reads: CASSLGDRGRGGQYF. CDR3 DNA sequence: TGTGCCAGCAGTTTAGGGGACAGGGGGCGGGGTGGGCAGTACTTC.

This clonotype was counted at least ten times. Here the CDR3 reads CASSGASSALNTEAFF. The CDR3 DNA reads as TGTGCCAGCAGTGGGGCTTCGTCGGCCCTGAACACTGAAGCTTTCTTT. The rearrangement links TRBV12-3 or TRBV12-4 to TRBJ1-1; TRBD1 might be the D (5 bases). Trimming pared 5 bases from V and 0 bases from J, leaving 16 bases between. CDR3 length: 16 residues.

This clonotype appeared many times. This rearrangement joins TRBV29-1 to TRBJ2-5, with TRBD1 matching 8 bases. CDR3 length: 16 residues. V gave up 1 base and J gave up 4 bases; unmatched junction bases: 11. The V gene's germline CDR1 is SQVTM and CDR2 ANQGSEA. CDR3 sequence: CSVEGSFGTGRETQYF. CDR3 nucleotide sequence: TGCAGCGTTGAAGGCAGCTTCGGGACAGGTAGAGAGACCCAGTACTTC. The whole variable domain, remainder taken from reference TRBV29-1 and TRBJ2-5, is SAVISQKPSRDICQRGTSLTIQCQVDSQVTMMFWYRQQPGQSLTLIATANQGSEATYESGFVIDKFPISRPNLTFSTLTVSNMSPEDSSIYLCSVEGSFGTGRETQYFGPGTRLLVL.

The J gene is TRBJ1-1, the V gene TRBV7-3, with TRBD1 identical over 9 bases. V was clipped by 4 bases and J by 6 bases; unmatched bases: 6. The CDR3 covers 14 residues. Germline CDR1 reads SGHTA; CDR2 reads FQGTGA. CDR3 amino acids: CASSYTGGSSEAFF. The CDR3 coding sequence is TGTGCCAGCAGCTACACAGGGGGCAGCTCTGAAGCTTTCTTT. The whole variable domain, remainder taken from reference TRBV7-3 and TRBJ1-1, is GAGVSQTPSNKVTEKGKYVELRCDPISGHTALYWYRQSLGQGPEFLIYFQGTGAADDSGLPNDRFFAVRPEGSVSTLKIQRTERGDSAVYLCASSYTGGSSEAFFGQGTRLTVV.

This clonotype was counted a few times. This chain uses TRBV19 with TRBJ2-2; maybe TRBD2 (6 bases). Between the trimmed V and J ends, which lost 5 bases and 2 bases, there was a span of 12 bases. Germline lookup yields CDR1 LNHDA and CDR2 SQIVND (reference sequence). This CDR3 is built from 15 residues. The CDR3 sequence: CASSFAGPNTGELFF. The CDR3 DNA sequence: TGTGCCAGTAGTTTCGCGGGACCTAACACCGGGGAGCTGTTTTTT.

This clonotype was seen at least ten times. The V call is TRBV7-2, the J call TRBJ2-5, with TRBD1 as a possible D gene (5 bases). The CDR3 covers 16 residues. V was pared by 5 bases and J by 2 bases, with 18 bases between. Germline CDR1 SGHTA, CDR2 FQGNSA. As DNA, the CDR3 is TGTGCCAGCAGCCAACGACAGAGACGCATACAAGAGACCCAGTACTTC. Translation: CASSQRQRRIQETQYF.

This clonotype was seen repeatedly, ten times or more. This chain links TRBV9 with TRBJ1-3; D perhaps matches TRBD1 (5 bases). V dropped 5 bases and J dropped 0 bases, with 9 bases sitting between them. Germline assignment: CDR1 SGDLS and CDR2 YYNGEE. The CDR3 loop spans 14 amino acids. The CDR3 reads CASSAQGSGNTIYF. The CDR3 DNA sequence: TGTGCCAGCAGTGCGCAGGGCTCTGGAAACACCATATATTTT.

The CDR3 sequence is CASSVDGTANTGELFF. The DNA for the CDR3 is TGTGCCAGCAGCGTAGACGGGACGGCCAACACCGGGGAGCTGTTTTTT. V usage is TRBV9 and J usage is TRBJ2-2; D assignment may be TRBD1 or TRBD2 (5 bases each). V was shortened by 0 bases and J by 2 bases, with 11 bases between the two germline ends. The CDR3 consists of 16 residues. The germline CDR1 and CDR2 sequences are SGDLS and YYNGEE. Full variable domain (remainder filled in from reference TRBV9 and TRBJ2-2): DSGVTQTPKHLITATGQRVTLRCSPRSGDLSVYWYQQSLDQGLQFLIQYYNGEERAKGNILERFSAQQFPDLHSELNLSSLELGDSALYFCASSVDGTANTGELFFGEGSRLTVL.

Ten or more counts support this clonotype. The genes are TRBV2 and TRBJ1-4; possibly TRBD1 for D (5 bases). The V end lost 7 bases, the J end lost 7 bases, and 16 bases lay between the germline ends. This CDR3 comprises 14 residues. The germline V gene has CDR1 SNHLY and CDR2 FYNNEI. The CDR3 reads CASNAGQGSEKLFF. CDR3 nucleotides: TGTGCCAGCAATGCGGGGCAGGGAAGTGAAAAACTGTTTTTT.